This T cell receptor beta chain was identified during a study of T-cell memory formation after mild COVID-19. TCRdb ran MiXCR on the 5' RACE reads and lists one entry per CDR3 protein. Among 250,000 to 350,000 distinct CDR3 sequences listed, just under 20% were seen once. This clonotype was detected only a few times. The V end lost 5 bases, the J end lost 1 base, and 16 bases lay between the germline ends. The CDR3 extends over 16 amino acids. Germline V CDR1 and CDR2: LGHNA, YSLEER. Input material: PBMCs or a T cell subset sorted from them (not recorded which). This TCR came from a man in his late teens or twenties who had mild COVID-19 (a few samples of this study predate the infection). Cell type and time point are not known. This rearrangement joins TRBV4-3 to TRBJ2-3, with D perhaps given as TRBD1 or TRBD2 (5 bases each). Here the CDR3 reads CASSLGRALGTDTQYF. CDR3 coding DNA: TGCGCCAGCAGCTTGGGACGGGCCTTAGGCACAGATACGCAGTATTTT.